The subject of this entry is one T cell receptor (beta chain). Its target is not known. The data were obtained in a study of cytomegalovirus exposure and HLA in healthy donors. General study results and limits: Most TCR sequences showed up rarely, but some public TCRs showed up in many donors. The classifier reportedly diagnosed cytomegalovirus status with high sensitivity and specificity.

Sequenced by immunoSEQ multiplex PCR; TCRdb stores in-frame clones only, minus some. The data contain fewer than 150,000 clones, about 91% of them singletons. Germline CDR1 and CDR2: SNHLY and FYNNEI. The CDR3 contains 15 residues. Trimming cost V 1 base and J 0 bases, with 10 bases left between them. The TCR comes from a man younger than 35 in good health and CMV-seronegative. V gene TRBV2 combines with J gene TRBJ2-7; D perhaps matches TRBD2 (5 bases). The sequenced sample consisted of PBMCs. The CDR3 loop is CASSEVKRTSYEQYF. The CDR3 DNA sequence: TGTGCCAGCAGTGAAGTAAAGCGGACCTCCTACGAGCAGTACTTC.